Following are 13 T cell receptor beta chains from one sample sequenced in a study of T cells after yellow fever vaccination. TCRdb analysed the 5' RACE reads with MiXCR anew, one entry per CDR3 protein. The data hold hundreds of thousands of distinct CDR3 sequences, with around 20% observed a single time. Sample: PBMCs, taken before the yellow fever booster vaccination. These receptors all come from a man aged 18-30 years who received the YFV17D yellow fever vaccine.

This clonotype was recorded once. The rearrangement links TRBV12-3 or TRBV12-4 to TRBJ2-3; 11 bases map to TRBD2. V lost 4 bases to trimming and J lost 3 bases; unmatched junction nucleotides: 6. This CDR3 spans 16 amino acids. CDR3 sequence reads: CASSSPSGGFTDTQYF. As DNA, the CDR3 is TGTGCCAGCAGTTCCCCTAGCGGGGGGTTTACAGATACGCAGTATTTT.

The chain recombines TRBV5-5 with TRBJ1-5; D may be TRBD1 (6 bases). Per germline, CDR1 SGHKS and CDR2 YYEKEE (reference sequence). V lost 1 base to trimming and J lost 5 bases, with 10 bases between them. This CDR3 is 14 amino acids long. The CDR3 here is CASSLYREHQPQHF. The CDR3 nucleotides read TGTGCCAGCAGCTTGTACAGGGAACATCAGCCCCAGCATTTT.

This clonotype was seen only a few times. The genes are TRBV4-1 and TRBJ2-2, with D unclear. Germline CDR1 MGHRA, CDR2 YSYEKL. This CDR3 contains 17 residues. V lost 2 bases and J lost 1, with 14 bases in between. In DNA form, the CDR3 reads TGCGCCAGCAGCCAATACAAAAGACTGCAGAACACCGGGGAGCTGTTTTTT. It yields the protein CASSQYKRLQNTGELFF.

V is TRBV6-1 and J is TRBJ1-4; D is possibly TRBD1 (5 bases). The CDR3 is 13 amino acids. The V gene's germline CDR1 is MNHNS and CDR2 SASEGT. V was pared by 7 bases and J by 4 bases, with 10 bases between. The CDR3 protein is CASTDTLNEKLFF. The DNA for the CDR3 is TGTGCCAGCACGGACACACTTAATGAAAAACTGTTTTTT.

This clonotype was found a few times. The rearrangement links TRBV5-1 to TRBJ1-1, with D possibly TRBD1 on 6 matching bases. This CDR3 contains 14 residues. Germline lookup yields CDR1 SGHRS and CDR2 YFSETQ. The ends were cut back, 4 bases at V and 4 bases at J, with 14 bases in the middle. CDR3 protein: CASSIQGYRTEAFF. The DNA of the CDR3 is TGCGCCAGCAGCATACAGGGCTATCGCACTGAAGCTTTCTTT.

J is TRBJ2-3 and V is TRBV7-9; 11 nucleotides match TRBD2. Germline assignment: CDR1 SEHNR and CDR2 FQNEAQ (reference sequence). The CDR3 has 15 residues. V shed 6 bases and J 5 bases; nucleotides not matched to a gene: 7. The CDR3 nucleotides are TGTGCCAGCAGAGGGGGACTAGCGGAACTAGATACGCAGTATTTT. As protein: CASRGGLAELDTQYF.

The genes are TRBV29-1 and TRBJ2-3; 8 bases map to TRBD2. V lost 7 bases and J lost 6; bases outside the gene matches: 15. The CDR3 contains 15 residues. The V gene's germline CDR1 is SQVTM and CDR2 ANQGSEA. This chain's CDR3 is CSGAAVGGTRDTQYF. CDR3 DNA: TGCAGCGGCGCGGCTGTTGGCGGGACTAGGGATACGCAGTATTTT.

Concerning this clonotype: The junction shows a germline mismatch at one end, possibly a read error. The chain recombines TRBV5-1 with TRBJ1-6; D remains ambiguous. Germline V CDR1 and CDR2: SGHRS, YFSETQ. There are 15 residues in the CDR3. CDR3 loop: CASCLAPAGGSPLHF. CDR3 nucleotide sequence: TGCGCCAGCTGCTTGGCCCCGGCCGGAGGTTCACCCCTCCACTTT.

The chain has TRBV20-1 and TRBJ1-5, with D unclear. The CDR3 covers 14 residues. Trimming removed 3 bases from V and 0 bases from J, with 9 bases in between. Germline lookup yields CDR1 DFQATT and CDR2 SNEGSKA (reference sequence). CDR3 protein: CSARTANSNQPQHF. Written as DNA, the CDR3 is TGCAGTGCTAGGACGGCAAATAGCAATCAGCCCCAGCATTTT.

This chain links TRBV5-1 with TRBJ2-2; D perhaps matches TRBD1 (6 bases). Trimming removed 2 bases at V and 5 bases at J, with 10 bases between. Looked up from germline, CDR1 is SGHRS and CDR2 is YFSETQ. CDR3 length: 14 residues. The CDR3: CASSFRQGTGELFF. The CDR3 DNA sequence: TGCGCCAGCAGCTTTCGGCAGGGGACCGGGGAGCTGTTTTTT.

The CDR3 protein is CASSPGAGGSEQYF. For the CDR3, the DNA is TGCGCCAGCAGCCCGGGGGCAGGGGGAAGTGAGCAGTACTTC. J is TRBJ2-7 and V is TRBV5-1; D perhaps matches TRBD1 (7 bases). CDR1 and CDR2 from the germline V gene are SGHRS and YFSETQ. The germline V and J ends were trimmed by 4 bases and 7 bases, with 18 bases remaining between them. The CDR3 runs 14 residues.

V is TRBV5-1 and J is TRBJ2-1, with D perhaps matching TRBD1 (6 bases). Germline V gives CDR1 SGHRS, CDR2 YFSETQ. The CDR3 runs to 14 residues. The V end lost 3 bases, the J end lost 10 bases, and 17 bases lay between the germline ends. Here the CDR3 DNA reads TGCGCCAGCAGCTCACAGGGCGATGTAAGAGAGCAGTTCTTC. Its translation: CASSSQGDVREQFF.

The chain carries TRBV6-2 or TRBV6-3 and TRBJ2-7; D ambiguous. Germline V gene sequence: CDR1 MNHEY, CDR2 SVGEGT. The CDR3 runs 13 residues. V was clipped by 3 bases and J by 3 bases, with 9 bases between them. CDR3 loop: CASSYLMGYEQYF. CDR3 DNA: TGTGCCAGCAGTTATCTTATGGGCTACGAGCAGTACTTC.